The sample holds many counts of the clone carrying this T cell receptor (beta chain). Its antigen is as yet unknown. Individual cDNA molecules were tagged with unique molecular identifiers. MiXCR, applied by TCRdb to the 5' RACE reads, yields one record per CDR3 protein. The table lists 49,000 or so distinct CDR3 sequences, around 6.5% of them singletons. The data were obtained in a study of early T cells in non-severe SARS-CoV-2 infection. The overall study: Bulk RNA taken from unsorted whole blood was sequenced, leaving chains unpaired. General study points: Anti-spike CD8 specificities were favored by VDJdb matching, whose results missed private and CD4 specificities.

The sequenced sample was whole blood, obtained at baseline. This TCR derives from an adult who was a healthcare worker with PCR-confirmed SARS-CoV-2 infection or an uninfected control (not recorded which).

Written as DNA, the CDR3 is TGTGCCAGCACCTTAGCGGGGTTGGCTGGGGCCAACGTCCTGACTTTC. Translated, it gives CASTLAGLAGANVLTF. The J gene is TRBJ2-6, the V gene TRBV6-2 or TRBV6-3; TRBD2 matches at 8 bases. Germline-derived CDR1 and CDR2 are MNHEY and SVGEGT. The CDR3 spans 16 residues. Trimming removed 7 bases from V and 2 bases from J; junction bases left unmatched: 7.